One sample yielded the 30 T cell receptor beta chains listed below, sequenced in a study of control samples from healthy donors and cancer patients. This table comes from immunoSEQ multiplex PCR, and its TCRdb copy is limited to in-frame clones, with some not included. The sample lists roughly 200,000 clones, about 93% occurring once. The material sequenced was blood. Every receptor here comes from a man aged 50-59 years in good health.

This rearrangement joins TRBV19 to TRBJ1-5; 9 bases fit TRBD1. The germline V gene has CDR1 LNHDA and CDR2 SQIVND (reference sequence). The trim removed 10 bases at V and 1 base at J, leaving 5 bases unmatched. This CDR3 is 14 amino acids long. Here the CDR3 DNA reads TGTGCCAAGAAGGGGACAGGGAGCAATCAGCCCCAGCATTTT. Protein: CAKKGTGSNQPQHF.

The V gene is TRBV6-6, the J gene TRBJ2-3; TRBD2 matches 14 bases. This CDR3 is 13 amino acids long. The germline gives CDR1 MNHNY, CDR2 SVGAGI (reference sequence). After removal of 5 bases from V and 14 bases from J, the junction contained 6 bases not matched to a gene. Here the CDR3 DNA reads TGTGCCAGCAGTCCCGGGACTAGCGGGGGCGGGTATTTT. Its protein product is CASSPGTSGGGYF.

The chain combines TRBV3-1 (or the pseudogene TRBV3-2) with TRBJ2-2; D may correspond to TRBD1 or TRBD2 (5 bases each). The CDR3 consists of 13 residues. Trimming stripped 7 bases from V and 7 bases from J, with 13 bases between. Germline V CDR1 and CDR2: LGHDT, YNNKEL (reference sequence). DNA for the CDR3: TGTGCCAGCACCGGGACCCCTAGCGGGGAGCTGTTTTTT. Its translation is CASTGTPSGELFF.

This clone was detected once. V usage is TRBV28 and J usage is TRBJ2-3; 7 bases map to TRBD1. This CDR3 region has 15 residues. The germline V gene has CDR1 MDHEN and CDR2 SYDVKM. The J segment lost 3 bases and the V segment lost 2 bases, leaving 5 bases of the junction unmatched. CDR3 coding DNA: TGTGCCAGCAGTTTAAGGACAGGAAGAACAGATACGCAGTATTTT. Translated: CASSLRTGRTDTQYF.

The sample holds one count of this clone. This chain joins TRBV7-2 and TRBJ2-3; D may be TRBD1 or TRBD2 (6 bases each). Germline CDR1 is SGHTA and CDR2 is FQGNSA. This CDR3 is 15 amino acids long. The V and J ends lost 0 bases and 5 bases respectively, with 12 bases between them. The CDR3 sequence: CASSLAGGLGDTQYF. The CDR3 DNA sequence: TGTGCCAGCAGCTTAGCTGGGGGGCTGGGAGATACGCAGTATTTT.

This clone was seen only once. V and J are TRBV6-5 and TRBJ2-7, with D uncertain. V was pared by 0 bases and J by 3 bases, with 6 bases between. CDR1 is MNHEY and CDR2 is SVGAGI in the germline V gene. The CDR3 sequence is 13 residues long. The chain's CDR3 is CASSYSTSYEQYF. The CDR3 DNA reads as TGTGCCAGCAGTTACTCGACCAGCTACGAGCAGTACTTC.

This rearrangement joins TRBV7-9 to TRBJ1-1; D remains unclear. Deletions cut 2 bases from V and 5 bases from J, with 6 bases between. CDR3 length: 12 amino acids. CDR1 and CDR2 (germline): SEHNR, FQNEAQ (reference sequence). Here the CDR3 reads CASSLQVTEAFF. CDR3 bases: TGTGCCAGCAGCTTACAGGTGACTGAAGCTTTCTTT.

V is TRBV10-1 and J is TRBJ1-1; D is perhaps TRBD1 (5 bases). CDR1 and CDR2 (germline): WNHNN, SYGVQD (reference sequence). Deletions cut 9 bases from V and 10 bases from J, with 21 bases between. The CDR3 contains 13 residues. The CDR3 nucleotides read TGCGCCAGTCAGTCCCGGGACGGGGCCCGAGCTTTCTTT. This encodes CASQSRDGARAFF.

The gene calls are TRBV18 and TRBJ2-5; 8 nucleotides match TRBD1. Germline V gene lookup returns CDR1 KGHSH and CDR2 LQKENI. There are 16 residues in the CDR3. V was pared by 3 bases and J by 1 base, with 7 bases of the junction left unmatched. The CDR3 nucleotides read TGTGCCAGCTCACCCCAACAGGGGGGTGTCCAAGAGACCCAGTACTTC. It encodes CASSPQQGGVQETQYF.

The rearrangement joins TRBV27 to TRBJ2-3; TRBD1 agrees at 9 bases. The CDR3 is 14 amino acids. Germline assignment: CDR1 MNHEY and CDR2 SMNVEV (reference sequence). The V and J ends lost 6 bases and 4 bases, in that order; junction bases with no gene match: 5. CDR3 protein: CASRDGQGPDTQYF. The CDR3 DNA follows: TGTGCCAGCAGGGATGGACAGGGGCCAGATACGCAGTATTTT.

This clone was picked up one time. The CDR3 DNA sequence: TGTGCCAGCAGTTTAACGGCGCGGGGGTCGCAAGAGACCCAGTACTTC. Translated, it gives CASSLTARGSQETQYF. The chain employs TRBV27 and TRBJ2-5; 7 bases align to TRBD2. The germline V gene encodes CDR1 MNHEY and CDR2 SMNVEV (reference sequence). This CDR3 has 16 amino acids. Unmatched junction bases numbered 8, after V lost 2 bases and J lost 2 bases.

The rearrangement joins TRBV10-2 to TRBJ1-3; D is possibly TRBD1 (5 bases). The V gene lost 3 bases and the J gene lost 5 bases, with 17 bases spanning the gap. CDR1 and CDR2 (germline): WSHSY, SAAADI. The CDR3 spans 16 residues. In DNA, the CDR3 is TGCGCCAGCAGTGAAAAGGGAGACCTGGGGCGAAACACCATATATTTT. Translation gives CASSEKGDLGRNTIYF.

The rearrangement joins TRBV2 to TRBJ2-5, with D maybe TRBD2 (7 bases). The CDR3 extends over 15 amino acids. Between the trimmed V and J ends, which lost 1 base and 6 bases, there was a span of 15 bases. Per germline, CDR1 SNHLY and CDR2 FYNNEI. The DNA of the CDR3 is TGTGCCAGCAGTGAAGGGGGGGGGCCAAGACAGACCCAGTACTTC. Translation: CASSEGGGPRQTQYF.

This sequence joins TRBV19 and TRBJ2-2, with 9 bases that match TRBD1. The trim removed 8 bases at V and 6 bases at J, leaving 1 base unmatched. CDR1 and CDR2 (germline): LNHDA, SQIVND (reference sequence). CDR3 length: 12 residues. CDR3 amino acids: CASWDRAGELFF. The CDR3 nucleotides are TGTGCCAGTTGGGACAGGGCCGGGGAGCTGTTTTTT.

The J gene is TRBJ2-7, the V gene TRBV30; D ambiguous. This CDR3 has 15 amino acids. Deletions cut 7 bases from V and 0 bases from J, with 19 bases between. CDR1 and CDR2 (germline): GTSNPN, SVGIG (reference sequence). The DNA for the CDR3 is TGTGCCTTGGTAGGAAGGGCGGAGAGCTCCTACGAGCAGTACTTC. It codes for CALVGRAESSYEQYF.

This chain links TRBV7-9 with TRBJ1-2; weak D call: TRBD1 (6 bases). This CDR3 region has 13 residues. Germline loops: CDR1 SEHNR, CDR2 FQNEAQ (reference sequence). V lost 10 bases to trimming and J lost 0 bases, with 12 bases between them. The CDR3 sequence is CAIRDTANYGYTF. The CDR3 region has the DNA TGTGCCATTAGGGACACTGCTAACTATGGCTACACCTTC.

This chain links TRBV4-1 with TRBJ2-1, with 7 bases matching TRBD2. CDR3 length: 13 amino acids. V lost 5 bases to trimming and J lost 7 bases; unmatched junction nucleotides: 5. The germline V gene encodes CDR1 MGHRA and CDR2 YSYEKL. The CDR3 nucleotides are TGCGCCAGCAGCTACCGGGAGGCTAATGAGCAGTTCTTC. Translated: CASSYREANEQFF.

This clone showed up just once. The genes are TRBV14 and TRBJ1-3; no firm D call. V lost 3 bases, J lost 0 bases, and 6 bases lay in between. Per germline, CDR1 SGHDN and CDR2 FVKESK. This CDR3 has 14 residues. CDR3 in DNA: TGTGCCAGCAGCCACGGGAGCTCTGGAAACACCATATATTTT. Protein product: CASSHGSSGNTIYF.

The CDR3 coding sequence is TGCAGTGCTACAGGGTATGGCTACACCTTC. It codes for CSATGYGYTF. The chain carries TRBV20-1 and TRBJ1-2, with D possibly TRBD1 on 5 matching bases. CDR3 length: 10 amino acids. V gave up 4 bases and J gave up 5 bases, with 5 bases separating them. Germline V gene data show CDR1 as DFQATT and CDR2 as SNEGSKA (reference sequence).

J is TRBJ1-4 and V is TRBV14; no firm D call. The CDR3 loop spans 13 amino acids. V was cut by 3 bases and J by 7 bases, with 9 bases left in between. The germline CDR1 and CDR2 sequences are SGHDN and FVKESK. In nucleotides, the CDR3 is TGTGCCAGCAGCCAGGGCAGCCTTGAAAAACTGTTTTTT. This codes for CASSQGSLEKLFF. Complete variable domain (other parts from reference TRBV14 and TRBJ1-4): EAGVTQFPSHSVIEKGQTVTLRCDPISGHDNLYWYRRVMGKEIKFLLHFVKESKQDESGMPNNRFLAERTGGTYSTLKVQPAELEDSGVYFCASSQGSLEKLFFGSGTQLSVL.

The chain recombines TRBV27 with TRBJ2-7, with 7 bases lining up with TRBD2. Germline V gene lookup returns CDR1 MNHEY and CDR2 SMNVEV (reference sequence). Losses at the gene ends were 5 bases for V and 3 bases for J; bases not matched to a gene: 10. This CDR3 is 15 amino acids long. The CDR3 DNA follows: TGTGCCAGCAGTCCCGGCGTGGGGGGGGGCTACGAGCAGTACGTC. Protein product: CASSPGVGGGYEQYV.

This chain connects TRBV7-9 to TRBJ2-1; D remains unclear. Germline CDR1 is SEHNR and CDR2 is FQNEAQ (reference sequence). The CDR3 runs 12 residues. Between the trimmed V and J ends, which lost 3 bases and 5 bases, there was a span of 5 bases. The CDR3: CASSFSHNEQFF. For the CDR3, the DNA is TGTGCCAGCAGCTTTTCCCACAATGAGCAGTTCTTC.

The gene calls are TRBV19 and TRBJ1-5; D gene ambiguous. The CDR3 length is 13 residues. From germline, CDR1 is LNHDA and CDR2 SQIVND (reference sequence). With 7 bases removed from V and 6 bases from J, the gap between germline ends came to 13 bases. The CDR3 DNA sequence: TGTGCCAGTAAATCAAGGGATCTTCAGCCCCAGCATTTT. The encoded protein is CASKSRDLQPQHF.

This chain links TRBV6-5 with TRBJ2-1; TRBD2 might be the D (6 bases). The V gene lost 2 bases and the J gene lost 6 bases, with 11 bases spanning the gap. The V gene's germline CDR1 is MNHEY and CDR2 SVGAGI. The CDR3 is made up of 14 amino acids. CDR3 amino acids: CASSYGWDSNEQFF. The CDR3 DNA sequence: TGTGCCAGCAGTTACGGATGGGACTCCAATGAGCAGTTCTTC.

The V and J genes are TRBV28 and TRBJ2-7; 8 bases map to TRBD1. Germline V lookup: CDR1 MDHEN, CDR2 SYDVKM. This CDR3 has 17 amino acids. J lost 0 bases, V lost 4 bases, and 11 bases had no gene match. CDR3 region: CASSSPQGTGLSYEQYV. As DNA, the CDR3 is TGTGCCAGCAGTTCCCCTCAGGGGACAGGTCTCTCCTACGAGCAGTACGTC.

DNA for the CDR3: TGTGCCAGCAGCCGGTCCGGGGTCGAAAAACTGTTTTTT. Translated: CASSRSGVEKLFF. The J gene is TRBJ1-4, the V gene TRBV7-2; the D is unclear. This CDR3 has 13 amino acids. Germline V gene sequence: CDR1 SGHTA, CDR2 FQGNSA. V was clipped by 5 bases and J by 8 bases, with 12 bases between them. The entire variable domain, with the rest obtained from reference TRBV7-2 and TRBJ1-4, is as follows: GAGVSQSPSNKVTEKGKDVELRCDPISGHTALYWYRQSLGQGLEFLIYFQGNSAPDKSGLPSDRFSAERTGGSVSTLTIQRTQQEDSAVYLCASSRSGVEKLFFGSGTQLSVL.

The chain employs TRBV5-4 and TRBJ2-4; no clear D. V was cut by 3 bases and J by 0 bases, with 10 bases left in between. CDR1 SGHNT and CDR2 YYREEE come from the germline V gene (reference sequence). The CDR3 extends over 15 amino acids. In DNA, the CDR3 is TGTGCCAGCAGCTATTGGAGTGGAGCCAAAAACATTCAGTACTTC. It codes for CASSYWSGAKNIQYF.

The chain carries TRBV2 and TRBJ2-2; 14 positions match TRBD2. V lost 6 bases to trimming and J lost 2 bases; unmatched junction nucleotides: 5. Germline V gene data show CDR1 as SNHLY and CDR2 as FYNNEI. The CDR3 length is 17 residues. CDR3 DNA: TGTGCCAGCAGGGGGACTAGCGGGGGCCTCAACACCGGGGAGCTGTTTTTT. Translating gives CASRGTSGGLNTGELFF.

The chain has TRBV6-5 and TRBJ2-5; 7 nucleotides line up with TRBD1. The CDR3 contains 15 residues. CDR1 is MNHEY and CDR2 is SVGAGI in the germline V gene. With V trimmed by 5 bases and J by 5 bases, 11 bases remained unmatched. The CDR3 loop is CASSPQPTGEETQYF. For the CDR3, the DNA is TGTGCCAGCAGTCCCCAACCAACAGGGGAGGAGACCCAGTACTTC.

The V and J genes are TRBV18 and TRBJ1-1; D might be TRBD1 (6 bases). V gave up 6 bases and J gave up 0 bases, with 11 bases separating them. Per germline, CDR1 KGHSH and CDR2 LQKENI. The CDR3 is 14 amino acids. Here the CDR3 reads CASSGQHMNTEAFF. The CDR3, as DNA: TGTGCCAGCTCGGGACAACACATGAACACTGAAGCTTTCTTT.